A selection of T cell receptor beta chains follows, all from one sample in a study of blood T cell repertoires in COVID-19. The assay was immunoSEQ multiplex PCR, and TCRdb's table has in-frame clones only and misses some. The table records 300,000 to 450,000 clones, around nine tenths of them present only once. The sample was PBMCs or T cells enriched from blood (not recorded which). The receptor set was obtained from a woman aged 18 to 35 who had recovered from COVID-19. CDR3s include the opening cysteine and the closing phenylalanine or tryptophan.

>TRBJ2-1|TRBV5-4|15
CASSSGTGAYNEQFF
>TRBJ2-7|TRBV19|14
CASSKPGLSYEQYF
>TRBJ2-5|TRBV9|14
CASSPRQGRETQYF
>TRBJ2-7|TRBV27|18
CASSPISRHRRSSYEQYF
>TRBJ2-7|TRBV6-2/TRBV6-3|12
CASSSGINEQYF
>TRBJ1-1|TRBV2|16
CASSPDQGLRNPGAFF
>TRBJ1-2|TRBV7-2|13
CASSSSEYYGYTF
>TRBJ2-5|TRBV2|13
CASGRDRDETQYF
>TRBJ2-1|TRBV7-2|13
CASSLYRDNEQFF
>TRBJ2-1|TRBV2|15
CASSEGTSGGAEQFF
>TRBJ1-5|TRBV19|16
CASRDLSDYSNQPQHF
>TRBJ1-2|TRBV21-1|15
CASSLDWISNYGYTF
>TRBJ2-6|TRBV27|18
CASSGDRGTVAGANVLTF
>TRBJ1-3|TRBV18|18
CASSQGARNPSLGNTIYF
>TRBJ2-7|TRBV14|13
CASSQGDSYEQYF
>TRBJ1-5|TRBV7-9|16
CASSRGTAYSNQPQHF
>TRBJ1-1|TRBV5-5|15
CASSLATTRGTEAFF
>TRBJ1-1|TRBV7-9|12
CASSLSRAEAFF
>TRBJ1-6|TRBV15|17
CATSRSPDQGGNSPLHF
>TRBJ1-6|TRBV4-1|17
CASSQDLAGPLNSPLHF
>TRBJ2-3|TRBV7-2|17
CASSLGPGQSSTDTQYF
>TRBJ1-6|TRBV3-1/TRBV3-2|15
CASSYEGARNSPLHF
>TRBJ1-2|TRBV18|12
CASSPKEGGYTF
>TRBJ1-6|TRBV3-1/TRBV3-2|14
CASSQGGGGSPLHF
>TRBJ1-3|TRBV28|15
CASSLGGANGNTIYF
>TRBJ2-7|TRBV19|13
CASSRDRGHEQYF
>TRBJ2-3|TRBV7-3|15
CASSTTGDHTDTQYF
>TRBJ1-2|TRBV29-1|15
CSVARTGATFGGYTF
>TRBJ2-7|TRBV3-1/TRBV3-2|15
CASSQAGQGVYEQYF
>TRBJ1-2|TRBV2|14
CASSRDRGEGGYTF
>TRBJ2-4|TRBV4-3|17
CASSQGTGGVAKNIQYF
>TRBJ2-3|TRBV29-1|18
CSVRARLAARASTDTQYF
>TRBJ2-3|TRBV9|16
CASSVDPGTSTDTQYF
>TRBJ2-7|TRBV6-5|12
CASRQVSYEQYF
>TRBJ1-1|TRBV4-1|17
CASSQGGQGGGGTEAFF
>TRBJ2-3|TRBV18|14
CASSPGTGADTQYF
>TRBJ1-5|TRBV19|15
CASSPLDRESEAQHF
>TRBJ2-1|TRBV7-8|16
CASSSQRGGSYNEQFF
>TRBJ1-1|TRBV7-9|14
CASSLSGGGTEAFF
>TRBJ1-2|TRBV5-5|16
CASSADATGVLFGYTF
>TRBJ1-6|TRBV5-4|13
CASRGTGDSPLHF
>TRBJ1-4|TRBV5-6|16
CASGARTGTTNEKLFF
>TRBJ1-3|TRBV30|13
CAWSQGSGNTIYF
>TRBJ2-1|TRBV5-6|16
CASSARLASGHNEQFF
>TRBJ1-5|TRBV13|16
CASSETRGRSNQPQHF
>TRBJ1-5|TRBV2|13
CASTGGVHQPQHF
>TRBJ2-7|TRBV7-8|13
CASSLDPSGEQYF
>TRBJ1-5|TRBV28|15
CASSPRGVGFQPQHF
>TRBJ2-7|TRBV7-9|14
CASSNSGWTPEQYF
>TRBJ1-4|TRBV19|15
CASSIGGTGYEKLFF